This TCR beta chain was sequenced in a study of T cells after yellow fever vaccination. General study results and limits: Only a minor proportion of clonotypes was detected across both CD4 and CD8 compartments. Peaking on day 5 versus 15, the secondary response was faster but weaker.

MiXCR was run by TCRdb on the 5' RACE reads, yielding one entry per CDR3 protein. The table records approximately 250,000 distinct CDR3 sequences, around 5.3% of them present only once. This clonotype came up many times. What it binds is not known. This CDR3 is 14 amino acids long. Germline CDR1 and CDR2: MNHEY and SVGEGT. Trimming cost V 6 bases and J 7 bases, with 16 bases left between them. The sequence was collected from a man between 18 and 29 years old who received the YFV17D yellow fever vaccine. The source material was CD4+ T cells sorted from PBMCs, sampled on the day of the yellow fever booster vaccination. V and J are TRBV6-2 or TRBV6-3 and TRBJ2-1; D is undetermined. Here the CDR3 DNA reads TGTGCCAGCAGCCCGCACGTGGGGAAAAATGAGCAGTTCTTC. The encoded protein is CASSPHVGKNEQFF.